Here is one T cell receptor (beta chain) with its context. The CDR3 is made up of 17 amino acids. Looked up from germline, CDR1 is SGHTA and CDR2 is FQGNSA. V was shortened by 0 bases and J by 0 bases, with 9 bases between the two germline ends. This sample is part of a study of CD8+CD57+ T cells in acquired aplastic anemia. Patients who underwent sequencing had shown CD8+CD57+ cell expansion by flow cytometry. The template used for profiling TCR beta VDJ and CDR3 was genomic DNA. TCRdb used MiXCR to reprocess the reads, holding one entry per CDR3 protein. The profile shows 150,000 to 200,000 distinct CDR3 sequences, around 48% of them singletons.

The TCR was taken from a human donor with aplastic anemia. This chain links TRBV7-2 with TRBJ2-6; D is perhaps TRBD1 (6 bases). Sequenced sample: sorted CD4+, CD8+, or CD8+CD57+ T cells (not recorded which) from PBMCs. The CDR3 nucleotides read TGTGCCAGCAGCTTAGCCTACAGGGACTCTGGGGCCAACGTCCTGACTTTC. Translated: CASSLAYRDSGANVLTF.